This is a list of T cell receptor beta chains from one sample in a study of shared clonotypes between healthy human individuals. Sequencing was performed with immunoSEQ multiplex PCR; in TCRdb, only in-frame clones are kept and a portion is missing. This table has 2 million to 2.5 million clones, about 95% appearing once. Sequencing used naive CD8+ T cells sorted from blood. These TCRs come from a young man in good health. Both conserved end residues are part of each CDR3. Each record gives: J gene, D gene, V gene, clone size, CDR3 protein, CDR3 DNA. D genes are given only for firm matches. Clone size is not always given. Where it is, it says once, few, many or a class for expanded clones.

j_call: TRBJ1-5
d_call: .
v_call: TRBV19
clone_size: once
cdr3_aa: CASVGAGDQPQHF
cdr3_nt: TGTGCCAGTGTGGGGGCCGGGGATCAGCCCCAGCATTTT

j_call: TRBJ2-7
d_call: .
v_call: TRBV4-1
clone_size: .
cdr3_aa: CASSQVSSDWDEQYF
cdr3_nt: TGCGCCAGCAGCCAAGTGAGCTCGGACTGGGACGAGCAGTACTTC

j_call: TRBJ1-1
d_call: TRBD1
v_call: TRBV28
clone_size: .
cdr3_aa: CASSLRGYNTEAFF
cdr3_nt: TGTGCCAGCAGTCTCAGGGGGTATAACACTGAAGCTTTCTTT

j_call: TRBJ2-7
d_call: .
v_call: TRBV7-6
clone_size: .
cdr3_aa: CASSPHGYLSSSYEQYF
cdr3_nt: TGTGCCAGCAGCCCTCACGGCTATCTTTCTAGCTCCTACGAGCAGTACTTC

j_call: TRBJ2-7
d_call: .
v_call: TRBV4-1
clone_size: few
cdr3_aa: CASSPGQRNYEQYF
cdr3_nt: TGCGCCAGCAGCCCCGGACAGAGGAACTACGAGCAGTACTTC

j_call: TRBJ2-2
d_call: .
v_call: TRBV27
clone_size: .
cdr3_aa: CASSDRSLTGVPGELFF
cdr3_nt: TGTGCCAGCAGTGATCGGAGTTTGACTGGTGTCCCCGGGGAGCTGTTTTTT

j_call: TRBJ2-5
d_call: TRBD1
v_call: TRBV5-6
clone_size: .
cdr3_aa: CASSQGAETQYF
cdr3_nt: TGTGCCAGCAGCCAGGGGGCGGAGACCCAGTACTTC

j_call: TRBJ1-3
d_call: .
v_call: TRBV5-4
clone_size: .
cdr3_aa: CASSSHGNTIYF
cdr3_nt: TGTGCCAGCAGCTCACATGGAAACACCATATATTTT

j_call: TRBJ2-7
d_call: TRBD1
v_call: TRBV19
clone_size: .
cdr3_aa: CASKVRGQAYEQYF
cdr3_nt: TGTGCCAGTAAAGTCAGAGGACAGGCCTACGAGCAGTACTTC

j_call: TRBJ2-1
d_call: TRBD2
v_call: TRBV4-3
clone_size: .
cdr3_aa: CASSQDQREGPDEQFF
cdr3_nt: TGCGCCAGCAGCCAAGATCAGCGGGAGGGTCCCGATGAGCAGTTCTTC

j_call: TRBJ1-1
d_call: .
v_call: TRBV27
clone_size: .
cdr3_aa: CASSLVVDTEAFF
cdr3_nt: TGTGCCAGCAGTTTGGTGGTGGACACTGAAGCTTTCTTT

j_call: TRBJ2-5
d_call: TRBD2
v_call: TRBV27
clone_size: .
cdr3_aa: CASSYLSGGPRETQYF
cdr3_nt: TGTGCCAGCAGTTACTTAAGCGGGGGGCCACGGGAGACCCAGTACTTC

j_call: TRBJ1-1
d_call: .
v_call: TRBV19
clone_size: .
cdr3_aa: CASRGIGIVTEAFF
cdr3_nt: TGTGCCAGTAGGGGAATCGGGATTGTCACTGAAGCTTTCTTT